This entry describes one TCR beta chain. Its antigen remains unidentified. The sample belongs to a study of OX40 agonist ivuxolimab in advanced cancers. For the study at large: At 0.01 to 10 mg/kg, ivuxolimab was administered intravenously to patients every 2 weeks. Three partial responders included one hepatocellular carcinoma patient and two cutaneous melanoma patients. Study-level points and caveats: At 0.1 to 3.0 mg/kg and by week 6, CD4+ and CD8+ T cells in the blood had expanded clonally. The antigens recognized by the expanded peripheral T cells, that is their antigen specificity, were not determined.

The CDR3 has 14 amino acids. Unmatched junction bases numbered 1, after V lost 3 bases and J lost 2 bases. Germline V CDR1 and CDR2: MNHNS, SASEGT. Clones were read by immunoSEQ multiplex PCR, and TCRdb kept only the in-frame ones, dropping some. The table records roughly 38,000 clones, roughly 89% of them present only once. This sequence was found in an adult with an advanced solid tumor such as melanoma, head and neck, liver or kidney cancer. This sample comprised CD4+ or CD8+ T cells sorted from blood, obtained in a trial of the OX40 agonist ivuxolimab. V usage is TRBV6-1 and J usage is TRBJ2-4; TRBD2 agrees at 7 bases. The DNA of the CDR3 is TGTGCCAGCAGTGAGGGACTAACCAAAAACATTCAGTACTTC. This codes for CASSEGLTKNIQYF.